In this sample, the clone carrying this TCR beta chain turned up many times. Using its own MiXCR run on the RT-PCR reads, TCRdb lists one record per CDR3 protein. The data show 650,000 to 800,000 distinct CDR3 sequences, with approximately 15% seen just once and roughly 3.6% held by the top ten. Per germline, CDR1 MDHEN and CDR2 SYDVKM. Trimming shortened V by 3 bases and J by 6 bases, and 28 bases separated the two germline ends. This CDR3 contains 19 residues. The clonotype originates from a female donor in good health, serving as a healthy control. This chain links TRBV28 with TRBJ2-3; D is perhaps TRBD2 (7 bases). Material: memory CD4+ T cells from blood. The DNA of the CDR3 is TGTGCCAGCAGTTTCCCCCCCTGGCCCCGGGAGAGGGGGGGGGATACGCAGTATTTT. This gives the protein CASSFPPWPRERGGDTQYF.